The 6 T cell receptor beta chains in this list originate from one sample, sequenced in a study of CD8 T cells in Susac syndrome. The RNA, about 0.5 to 1 ug, was put through reverse transcription using random hexamers. TCRdb processed the immunoSEQ multiplex PCR reads anew with MiXCR; each CDR3 protein has one entry. This table has some 200,000 distinct CDR3 sequences, approximately 96% appearing once. The sample comprised CD4+ T cells from PBMCs. All receptors come from a human donor with Susac syndrome.

The rearrangement joins TRBV7-2 to TRBJ2-1; 9 positions agree with TRBD1. This CDR3 spans 17 amino acids. Germline-derived CDR1 and CDR2 are SGHTA and FQGNSA. V gave up 6 bases and J gave up 5 bases; unmatched junction bases: 14. This CDR3 reads CASSNYPGQGFHNEQFF. In DNA, the CDR3 is TGTGCCAGCAGTAACTACCCGGGACAGGGTTTTCACAATGAGCAGTTCTTC.

This sequence joins TRBV20-1 and TRBJ2-4; TRBD2 might be the D (6 bases). Between the trimmed V and J ends, which lost 6 bases and 1 base, there was a span of 22 bases. In germline, CDR1 is DFQATT, CDR2 SNEGSKA (reference sequence). This CDR3 contains 17 residues. The CDR3 sequence: CSAASASSVYAKNIQYF. The CDR3 DNA reads as TGCAGTGCGGCCAGCGCCTCTAGCGTCTACGCCAAAAACATTCAGTACTTC.

The gene calls are TRBV30 and TRBJ1-1, with 10 bases matching TRBD1. Germline lookup yields CDR1 GTSNPN and CDR2 SVGIG (reference sequence). Losses at the gene ends were 0 bases for V and 4 bases for J; bases not matched to a gene: 2. CDR3 length: 14 amino acids. The CDR3 DNA reads TGTGCCTGGAGTGTAGGGGACAGGGGCACTGAAGCTTTCTTT. Protein product: CAWSVGDRGTEAFF.

This chain joins TRBV5-1 and TRBJ2-7, with 8 bases lining up with TRBD2. Unmatched junction bases numbered 14, after V lost 3 bases and J lost 0 bases. CDR1 is SGHRS, CDR2 YFSETQ, per germline. The CDR3 covers 18 residues. The CDR3 loop reads CASSSRLGGGSLSYEQYF. As DNA, the CDR3 is TGCGCCAGCAGCTCCCGGCTTGGCGGGGGGTCACTCTCCTACGAGCAGTACTTC.

The chain has TRBV9 and TRBJ2-3; the D gene is possibly TRBD1 (6 bases). V lost 0 bases, J lost 4 bases, and 12 bases lay in between. The CDR3 sequence is 15 residues long. Germline CDR1 SGDLS, CDR2 YYNGEE. CDR3 protein: CASSVGTAASDTQYF. CDR3 coding DNA: TGTGCCAGCAGCGTAGGGACAGCCGCGTCAGATACGCAGTATTTT.

The rearrangement joins TRBV4-1 to TRBJ1-2; TRBD1 is a possible D gene (5 bases). In germline, CDR1 is MGHRA, CDR2 YSYEKL. V lost 1 base and J lost 7, with 10 bases in between. The CDR3 spans 13 residues. In nucleotides, the CDR3 is TGCGCCAGCAGCCAAGCGGGGGTGGCTGGCTACACCTTC. It specifies CASSQAGVAGYTF.